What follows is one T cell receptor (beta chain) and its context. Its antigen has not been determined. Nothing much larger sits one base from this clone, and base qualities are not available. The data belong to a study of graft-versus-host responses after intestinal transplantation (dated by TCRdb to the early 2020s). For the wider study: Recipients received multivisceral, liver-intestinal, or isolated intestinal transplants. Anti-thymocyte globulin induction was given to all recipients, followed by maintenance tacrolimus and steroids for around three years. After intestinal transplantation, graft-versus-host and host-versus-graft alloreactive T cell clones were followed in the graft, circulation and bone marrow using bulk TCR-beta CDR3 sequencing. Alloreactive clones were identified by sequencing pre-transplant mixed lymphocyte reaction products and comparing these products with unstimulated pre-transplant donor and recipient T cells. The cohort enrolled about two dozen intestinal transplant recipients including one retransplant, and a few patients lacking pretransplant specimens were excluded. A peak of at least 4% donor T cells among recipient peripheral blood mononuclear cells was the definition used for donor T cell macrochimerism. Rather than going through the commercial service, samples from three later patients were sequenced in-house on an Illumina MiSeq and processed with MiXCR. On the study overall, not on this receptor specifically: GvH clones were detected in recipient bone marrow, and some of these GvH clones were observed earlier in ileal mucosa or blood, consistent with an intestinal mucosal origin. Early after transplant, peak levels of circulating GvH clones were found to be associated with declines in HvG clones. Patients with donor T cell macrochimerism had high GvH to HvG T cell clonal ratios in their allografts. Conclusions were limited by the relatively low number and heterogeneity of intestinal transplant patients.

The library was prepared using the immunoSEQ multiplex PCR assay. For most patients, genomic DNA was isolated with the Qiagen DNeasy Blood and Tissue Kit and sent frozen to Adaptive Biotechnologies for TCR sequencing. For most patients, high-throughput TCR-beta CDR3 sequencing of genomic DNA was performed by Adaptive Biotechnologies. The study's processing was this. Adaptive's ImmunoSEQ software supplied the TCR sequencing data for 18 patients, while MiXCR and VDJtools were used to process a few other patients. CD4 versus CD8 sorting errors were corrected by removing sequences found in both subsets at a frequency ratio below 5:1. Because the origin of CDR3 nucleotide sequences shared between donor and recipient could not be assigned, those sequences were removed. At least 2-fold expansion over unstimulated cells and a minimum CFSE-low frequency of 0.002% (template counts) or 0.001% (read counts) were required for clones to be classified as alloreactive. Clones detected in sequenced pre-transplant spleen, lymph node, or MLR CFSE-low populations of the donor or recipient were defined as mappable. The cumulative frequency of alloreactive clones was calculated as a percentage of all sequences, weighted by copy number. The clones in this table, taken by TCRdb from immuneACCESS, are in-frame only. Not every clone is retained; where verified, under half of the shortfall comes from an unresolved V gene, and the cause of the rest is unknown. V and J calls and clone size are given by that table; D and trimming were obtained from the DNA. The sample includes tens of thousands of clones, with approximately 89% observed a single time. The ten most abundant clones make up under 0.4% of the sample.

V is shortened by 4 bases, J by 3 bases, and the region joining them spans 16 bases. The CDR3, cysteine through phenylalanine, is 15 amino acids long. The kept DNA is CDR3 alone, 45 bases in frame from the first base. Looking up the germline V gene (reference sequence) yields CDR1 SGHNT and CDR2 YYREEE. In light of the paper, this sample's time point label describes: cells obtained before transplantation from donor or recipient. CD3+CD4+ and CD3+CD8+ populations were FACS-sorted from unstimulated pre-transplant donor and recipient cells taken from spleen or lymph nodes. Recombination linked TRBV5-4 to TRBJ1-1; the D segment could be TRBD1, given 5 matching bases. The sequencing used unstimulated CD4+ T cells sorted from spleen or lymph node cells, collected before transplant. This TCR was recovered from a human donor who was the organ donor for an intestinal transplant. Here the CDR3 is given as CASSNAGPGDTEAFF. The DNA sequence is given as TGTGCCAGCAGCAATGCAGGGCCTGGGGACACTGAAGCTTTCTTT.